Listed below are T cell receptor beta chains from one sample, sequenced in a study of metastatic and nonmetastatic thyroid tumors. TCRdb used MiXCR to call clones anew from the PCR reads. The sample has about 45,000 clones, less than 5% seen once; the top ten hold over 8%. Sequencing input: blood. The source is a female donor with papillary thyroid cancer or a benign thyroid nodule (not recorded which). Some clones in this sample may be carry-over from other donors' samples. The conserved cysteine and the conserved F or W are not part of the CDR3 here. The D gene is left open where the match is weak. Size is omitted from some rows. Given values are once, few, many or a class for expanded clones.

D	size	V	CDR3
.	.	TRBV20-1	SAREGGRPFGYT
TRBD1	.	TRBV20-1	SANDRVRLNEQF
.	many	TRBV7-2	ASSLVGVGTEAF
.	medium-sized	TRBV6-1	ASSEAGGSYNEQF
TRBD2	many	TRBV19	ASSTGLAENTGELF
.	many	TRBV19	ASSPRGGLNAGELF
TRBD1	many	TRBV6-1	ASRSGGLPGELF
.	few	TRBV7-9	ASSTGDQPKH
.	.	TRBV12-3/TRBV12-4	ASSGLGNEQF
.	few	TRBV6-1	ASRDYRPNEQF
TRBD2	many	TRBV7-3	ASSLGLAGAYEQY
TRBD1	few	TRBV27	ASSSQGQGYEQY
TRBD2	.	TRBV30	AWSSTGRSYEQY
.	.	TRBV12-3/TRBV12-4	ASTLQGSADTKY
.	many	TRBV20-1	SARDNYEQY
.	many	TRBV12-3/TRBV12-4	ASSFDSNQPQH
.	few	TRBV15	ATSFPGEAGANVLT
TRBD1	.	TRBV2	AGKGQAVITEAF
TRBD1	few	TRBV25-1	ASSVGRGRDQETQY
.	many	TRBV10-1	ASSAGTQDTDTQY
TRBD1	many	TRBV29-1	SVGGTGNIGELF
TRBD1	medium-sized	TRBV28	ASSSTGHYNSPLH
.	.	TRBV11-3	ASSFRDGGDQPQH
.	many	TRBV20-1	SARDWRGSSYNEQF
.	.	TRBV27	ASSLDNSGANVLT
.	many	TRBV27	ASSSADNTEAF
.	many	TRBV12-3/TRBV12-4	ASTVDKRAF
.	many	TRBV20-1	SAGRPPQLGYPSTQY
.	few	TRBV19	ASIGSTEAF
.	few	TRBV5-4	ASSLAGSLNTEAF
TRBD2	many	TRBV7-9	ASSPTTGTSFNEQF
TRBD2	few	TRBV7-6	ASSLLAAADTQY
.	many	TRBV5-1	ASSFLTGDEQF
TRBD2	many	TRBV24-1	ATSDLAGGFDTQY
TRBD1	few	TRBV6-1	ASIQGASNHPQH
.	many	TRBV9	ASSARGAEIGYT
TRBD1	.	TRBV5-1	ASSLAGQVNSPLH